The 9 T cell receptor beta chains below were found in one sample sequenced in a study of blood T cell repertoires in COVID-19. Assay used: immunoSEQ multiplex PCR; TCRdb lists only in-frame clones, some missing. The table shows approximately 74,000 clones, with 65% to 85% occurring only once. Sequencing used peripheral blood. The receptor set was obtained from a man aged 60 to 69 with acute or convalescent COVID-19.

The chain has TRBV7-2 and TRBJ1-5; D is possibly TRBD1 (6 bases). The ends were cut back, 2 bases at V and 1 base at J, with 15 bases in the middle. CDR3 length: 17 amino acids. CDR1 is SGHTA, CDR2 FQGNSA, per germline. CDR3 sequence reads: CASSLLGSRGSNQPQHF. The CDR3 DNA is TGTGCCAGCAGCTTATTGGGCTCGAGGGGGAGCAATCAGCCCCAGCATTTT.

This chain connects TRBV18 to TRBJ1-5, with D maybe TRBD1 (5 bases). The germline V gene has CDR1 KGHSH and CDR2 LQKENI. This CDR3 is built from 14 residues. The V end was cut by 6 bases, the J end by 0 bases, with 9 bases between. CDR3 in DNA: TGTGCCAGCTCTCAGGACATTAGCAATCAGCCCCAGCATTTT. Translated: CASSQDISNQPQHF.

This clone occurred a few times. This sequence joins TRBV5-1 and TRBJ2-7; 7 bases align to TRBD1. This CDR3 region has 16 residues. Germline trimming cut 0 bases from V and 0 bases from J; bases unmatched to any gene: 6. The germline gives CDR1 SGHRS, CDR2 YFSETQ. CDR3 bases: TGCGCCAGCAGCTTGGCAACCGGGACAGTCTCCTACGAGCAGTACTTC. Translation: CASSLATGTVSYEQYF.

This clone has only one observation. The rearrangement links TRBV18 to TRBJ1-5; TRBD1 agrees at 8 bases. The trim removed 6 bases at V and 9 bases at J, leaving 16 bases unmatched. Germline-derived CDR1 and CDR2 are KGHSH and LQKENI. The CDR3 contains 16 residues. DNA for the CDR3: TGTGCCAGCTCGCTGGGACAGGCCTATTCTGTGTCGCCCCAGCATTTT. Residues: CASSLGQAYSVSPQHF. The full variable domain, in which reference TRBV18 and TRBJ1-5 provide the parts outside the CDR3, is NAGVMQNPRHLVRRRGQEARLRCSPMKGHSHVYWYRQLPEEGLKFMVYLQKENIIDESGMPKERFSAEFPKEGPSILRIQQVVRGDSAAYFCASSLGQAYSVSPQHFGDGTRLSIL.

The chain combines TRBV7-9 with TRBJ2-5; TRBD1 aligns across 10 bases. The germline CDR1 and CDR2 sequences are SEHNR and FQNEAQ (reference sequence). J gave up 5 bases and V 1 base, and 7 bases lay outside the gene matches. CDR3 length: 16 amino acids. The CDR3 reads CASSLGSGQGSETQYF. CDR3 nucleotide sequence: TGTGCCAGCAGCTTAGGTTCGGGACAGGGGTCGGAGACCCAGTACTTC.

The DNA for the CDR3 is TGTGCCAGCAGCCCCACGAGCCGACAGGGAACCTACGAGCAGTACTTC. The encoded protein is CASSPTSRQGTYEQYF. The chain is built from TRBV11-2 and TRBJ2-7; TRBD1 matches at 7 bases. CDR1 is SGHAT and CDR2 is FQNNGV in the germline V gene. The V segment lost 5 bases and the J segment 2 bases; nucleotides outside the gene matches: 12. This CDR3 is built from 16 residues.

A remark on this clone: One end of the junction is discordant with germline, which a read error may explain. This chain joins TRBV5-4 and TRBJ1-2; D remains unclear. Germline V lookup: CDR1 SGHNT, CDR2 YYREEE (reference sequence). There are 15 residues in the CDR3. CDR3 amino acids: CASSLADISDYGYTF. The CDR3 region has the DNA TGTGCCAGCAGCTTAGCTGACATCTCGGACTATGGCTATACCTTC.

The chain carries TRBV6-5 and TRBJ1-5; 7 nucleotides align to TRBD1. Germline V lookup: CDR1 MNHEY, CDR2 SVGAGI. CDR3 length: 15 amino acids. V was clipped by 4 bases and J by 4 bases; unmatched bases: 7. CDR3 nucleotide sequence: TGTGCCAGCAGTTTTAAAGCACAGGGGAATCAGCCCCAGCATTTT. As protein: CASSFKAQGNQPQHF.

The V and J genes are TRBV30 and TRBJ1-3; 10 nucleotides align to TRBD1. The CDR3 covers 15 residues. Germline CDR1 GTSNPN, CDR2 SVGIG (reference sequence). The ends lost 2 bases at V and 0 bases at J; junction bases unmatched: 1. In nucleotides, the CDR3 is TGTGCCTGGAGTCGGACAGGGGGCTCTGGAAACACCATATATTTT. As protein: CAWSRTGGSGNTIYF.